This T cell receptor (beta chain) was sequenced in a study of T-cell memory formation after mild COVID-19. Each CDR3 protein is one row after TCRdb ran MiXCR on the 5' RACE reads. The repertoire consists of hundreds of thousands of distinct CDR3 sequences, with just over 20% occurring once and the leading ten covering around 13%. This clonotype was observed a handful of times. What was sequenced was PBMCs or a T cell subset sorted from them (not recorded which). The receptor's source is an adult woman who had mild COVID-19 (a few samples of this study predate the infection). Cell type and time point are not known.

The CDR3 nucleotides read TGTGCCAGCAGCTTCGACAGGGGGCCCCGGACCCAGTACTTC. Translating gives CASSFDRGPRTQYF. V and J are TRBV7-2 and TRBJ2-5; 10 bases are shared with TRBD1. Germline assignment: CDR1 SGHTA and CDR2 FQGNSA. V was pared by 3 bases and J by 7 bases, with 5 bases of the junction left unmatched. The CDR3 is made up of 14 amino acids.